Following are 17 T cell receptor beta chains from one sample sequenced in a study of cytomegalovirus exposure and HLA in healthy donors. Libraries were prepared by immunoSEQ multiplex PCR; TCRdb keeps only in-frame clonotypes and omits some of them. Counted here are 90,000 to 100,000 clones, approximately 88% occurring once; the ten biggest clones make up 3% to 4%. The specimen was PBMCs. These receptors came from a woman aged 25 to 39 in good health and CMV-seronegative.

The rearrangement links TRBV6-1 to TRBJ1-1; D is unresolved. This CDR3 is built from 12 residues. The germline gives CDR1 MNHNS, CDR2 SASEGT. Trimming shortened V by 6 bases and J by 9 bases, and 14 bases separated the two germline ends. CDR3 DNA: TGTGCCAGCAGGGAGGAGGGCAGAAAAGCTTTCTTT. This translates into CASREEGRKAFF.

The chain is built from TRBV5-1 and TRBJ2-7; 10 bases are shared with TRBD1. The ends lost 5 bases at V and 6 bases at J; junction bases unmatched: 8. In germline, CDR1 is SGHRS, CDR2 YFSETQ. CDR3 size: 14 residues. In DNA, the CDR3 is TGCGCCAGCAGTCCCGGGACAGGGGTTCGCGAGCAGTACTTC. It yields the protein CASSPGTGVREQYF.

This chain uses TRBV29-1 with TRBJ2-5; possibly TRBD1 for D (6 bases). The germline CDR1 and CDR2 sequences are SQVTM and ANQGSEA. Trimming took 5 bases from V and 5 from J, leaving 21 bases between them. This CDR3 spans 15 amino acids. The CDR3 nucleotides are TGCAGCGTTCAAGCCCATTTAGACAGGTGGGAGACCCAGTACTTC. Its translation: CSVQAHLDRWETQYF.

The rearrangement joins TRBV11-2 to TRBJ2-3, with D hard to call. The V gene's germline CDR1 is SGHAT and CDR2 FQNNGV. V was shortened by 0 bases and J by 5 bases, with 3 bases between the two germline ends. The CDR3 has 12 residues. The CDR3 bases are TGTGCCAGCAGCTTAGATAGAGATACGCAGTATTTT. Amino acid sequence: CASSLDRDTQYF. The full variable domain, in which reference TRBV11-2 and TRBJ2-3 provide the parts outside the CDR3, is EAGVAQSPRYKIIEKRQSVAFWCNPISGHATLYWYQQILGQGPKLLIQFQNNGVVDDSQLPKDRFSAERLKGVDSTLKIQPAKLEDSAVYLCASSLDRDTQYFGPGTRLTVL.

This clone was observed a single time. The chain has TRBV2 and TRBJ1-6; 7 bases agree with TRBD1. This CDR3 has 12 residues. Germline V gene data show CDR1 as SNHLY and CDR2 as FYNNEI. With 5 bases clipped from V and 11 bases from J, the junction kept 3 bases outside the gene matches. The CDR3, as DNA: TGTGCCAGCAGTCCGGACAGGCCACCCCTCCACTTT. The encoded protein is CASSPDRPPLHF.

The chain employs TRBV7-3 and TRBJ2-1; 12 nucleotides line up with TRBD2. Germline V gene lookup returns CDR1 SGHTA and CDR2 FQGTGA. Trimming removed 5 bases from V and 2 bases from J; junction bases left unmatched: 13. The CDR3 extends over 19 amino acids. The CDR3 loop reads CASSPLPTSGGYTYNEQFF. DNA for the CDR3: TGTGCCAGCAGCCCCCTACCGACTAGCGGGGGATACACCTACAATGAGCAGTTCTTC.

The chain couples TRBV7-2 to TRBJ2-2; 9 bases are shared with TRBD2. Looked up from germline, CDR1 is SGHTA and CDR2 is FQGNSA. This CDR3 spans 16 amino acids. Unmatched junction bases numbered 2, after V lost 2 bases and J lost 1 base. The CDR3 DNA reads TGTGCCAGCAGCTTACAGCGGGGGGTGAACACCGGGGAGCTGTTTTTT. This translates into CASSLQRGVNTGELFF. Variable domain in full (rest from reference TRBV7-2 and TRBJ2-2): GAGVSQSPSNKVTEKGKDVELRCDPISGHTALYWYRQSLGQGLEFLIYFQGNSAPDKSGLPSDRFSAERTGGSVSTLTIQRTQQEDSAVYLCASSLQRGVNTGELFFGEGSRLTVL.

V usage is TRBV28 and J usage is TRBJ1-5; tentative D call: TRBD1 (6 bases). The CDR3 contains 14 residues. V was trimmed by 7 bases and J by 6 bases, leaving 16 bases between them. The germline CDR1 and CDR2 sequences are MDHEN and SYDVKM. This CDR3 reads CASTSGGRLQPQHF. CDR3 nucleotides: TGTGCCAGCACCTCGGGGGGGCGGCTTCAGCCCCAGCATTTT. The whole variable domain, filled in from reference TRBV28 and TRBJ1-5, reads DVKVTQSSRYLVKRTGEKVFLECVQDMDHENMFWYRQDPGLGLRLIYFSYDVKMKEKGDIPEGYSVSREKKERFSLILESASTNQTSMYLCASTSGGRLQPQHFGDGTRLSIL.

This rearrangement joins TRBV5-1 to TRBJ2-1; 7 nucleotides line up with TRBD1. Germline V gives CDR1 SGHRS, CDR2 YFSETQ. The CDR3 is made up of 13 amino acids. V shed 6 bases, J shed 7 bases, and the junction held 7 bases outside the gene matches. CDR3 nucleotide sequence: TGCGCCAGCATGGGGACAGAAAAAAATGAGCAGTTCTTC. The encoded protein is CASMGTEKNEQFF.

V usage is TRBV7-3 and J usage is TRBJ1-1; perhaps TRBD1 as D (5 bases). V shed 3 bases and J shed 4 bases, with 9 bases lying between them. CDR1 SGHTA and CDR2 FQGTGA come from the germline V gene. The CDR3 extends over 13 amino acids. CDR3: CASSFQTGTEAFF. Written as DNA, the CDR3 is TGTGCCAGCAGCTTTCAAACAGGCACTGAAGCTTTCTTT.

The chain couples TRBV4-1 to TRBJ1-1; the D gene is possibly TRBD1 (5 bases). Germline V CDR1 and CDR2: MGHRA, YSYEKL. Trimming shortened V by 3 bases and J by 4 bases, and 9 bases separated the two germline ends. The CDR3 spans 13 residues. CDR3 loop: CASSQGRGTEAFF. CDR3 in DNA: TGCGCCAGCAGCCAGGGTAGGGGCACTGAAGCTTTCTTT.

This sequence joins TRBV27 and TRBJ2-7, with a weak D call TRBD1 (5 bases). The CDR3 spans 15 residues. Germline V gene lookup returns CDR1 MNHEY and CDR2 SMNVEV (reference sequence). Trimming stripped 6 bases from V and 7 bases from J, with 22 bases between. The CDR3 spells CASSPKGRVGWEQYF. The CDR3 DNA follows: TGTGCCAGCAGCCCGAAGGGCAGGGTGGGGTGGGAGCAGTACTTC.

The CDR3 DNA reads as TGTGCCAGCAGAATTCCAGGGATTACCTATGGCTACACCTTC. Protein product: CASRIPGITYGYTF. J is TRBJ1-2 and V is TRBV6-1; D might be TRBD1 (5 bases). Looked up from germline, CDR1 is MNHNS and CDR2 is SASEGT. Trimming removed 6 bases at V and 4 bases at J, with 15 bases between. The CDR3 spans 14 residues.

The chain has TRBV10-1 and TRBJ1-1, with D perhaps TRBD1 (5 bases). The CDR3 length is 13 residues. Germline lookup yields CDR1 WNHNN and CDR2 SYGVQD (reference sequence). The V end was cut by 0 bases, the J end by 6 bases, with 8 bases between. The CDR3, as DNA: TGCGCCAGCAGTGAGTCCAAGGGGCCTGAAGCTTTCTTT. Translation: CASSESKGPEAFF.

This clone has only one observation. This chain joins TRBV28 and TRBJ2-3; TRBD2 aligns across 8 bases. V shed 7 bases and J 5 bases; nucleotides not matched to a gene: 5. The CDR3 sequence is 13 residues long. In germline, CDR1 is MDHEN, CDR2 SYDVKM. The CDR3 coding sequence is TGTGCCAGCACCCTCCTAGCGGGAGATACGCAGTATTTT. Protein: CASTLLAGDTQYF.

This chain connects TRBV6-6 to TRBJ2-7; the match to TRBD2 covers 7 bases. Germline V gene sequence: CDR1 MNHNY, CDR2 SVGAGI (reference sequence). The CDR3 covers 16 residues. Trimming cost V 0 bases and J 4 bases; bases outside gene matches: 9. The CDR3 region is CASSYSKERGDYEQYF. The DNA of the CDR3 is TGTGCCAGCAGTTACTCGAAGGAGCGGGGCGATTACGAGCAGTACTTC.

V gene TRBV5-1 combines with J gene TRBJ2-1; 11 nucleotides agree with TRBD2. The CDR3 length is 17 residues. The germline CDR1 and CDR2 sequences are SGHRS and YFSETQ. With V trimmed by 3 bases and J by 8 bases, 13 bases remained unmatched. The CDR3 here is CASSSLTSGGPEDEQFF. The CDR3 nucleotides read TGCGCCAGCAGCTCGCTAACTAGCGGGGGCCCCGAGGATGAGCAGTTCTTC.